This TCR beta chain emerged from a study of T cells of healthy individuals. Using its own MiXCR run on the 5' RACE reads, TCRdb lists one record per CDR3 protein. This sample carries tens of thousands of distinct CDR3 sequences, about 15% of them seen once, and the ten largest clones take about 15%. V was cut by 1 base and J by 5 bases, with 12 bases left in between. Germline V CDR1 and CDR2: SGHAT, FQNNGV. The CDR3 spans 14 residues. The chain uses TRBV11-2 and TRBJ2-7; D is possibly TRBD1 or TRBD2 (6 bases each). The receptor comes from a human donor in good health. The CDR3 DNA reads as TGTGCCAGCAGCTTAGCCCCAGGGGAGGACGAGCAGTACTTC. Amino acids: CASSLAPGEDEQYF.